These T cell receptor beta chains were read from a single sample in a study of neoadjuvant anti-PD-1 for oral cavity cancer. Profiled with immunoSEQ multiplex PCR; TCRdb holds only in-frame clones, not every one. The table includes some 14,000 clones, about three quarters detected once. The specimen was PBMCs, collected after nivolumab (anti-PD-1) treatment. All receptors derive from a person between 40 and 85 years old with oral cavity squamous cell carcinoma. Both conserved end residues are part of each CDR3. The order of the fields is J gene, V gene, D gene, clone size, CDR3 protein, CDR3 DNA. A D gene is named only where the DNA matches it firmly. Not all rows give a size; the values are once, few, many and, for expanded clones, a class.

J: TRBJ2-3; V: TRBV15; D: .; size: .; CDR3: CATSRDRTATDTQYF; DNA: TGTGCCACCAGCAGAGATCGGACAGCTACAGATACGCAGTATTTT
J: TRBJ2-5; V: TRBV29-1; D: TRBD1; size: .; CDR3: CSVENRGWETQYF; DNA: TGCAGCGTTGAAAACAGGGGATGGGAGACCCAGTACTTC
J: TRBJ1-5; V: TRBV27; D: .; size: few; CDR3: CASSDRGKGQPQHF; DNA: TGTGCCAGCAGCGACCGGGGGAAGGGACAGCCCCAGCATTTT
J: TRBJ1-5; V: TRBV30; D: .; size: .; CDR3: CAWSVQGIGGNQPQHF; DNA: TGTGCCTGGAGTGTACAGGGAATAGGAGGCAATCAGCCCCAGCATTTT
J: TRBJ2-1; V: TRBV6-4; D: .; size: few; CDR3: CASSDSEGDPYNEQFF; DNA: TGTGCCAGCAGTGACTCAGAGGGGGACCCCTACAATGAGCAGTTCTTC
J: TRBJ2-6; V: TRBV5-8; D: .; size: .; CDR3: CASSYREANVLTF; DNA: TGTGCCAGCAGCTATCGTGAGGCCAACGTCCTGACTTTC
J: TRBJ2-7; V: TRBV7-8; D: .; size: .; CDR3: CASSSLLYEQYF; DNA: TGTGCCAGCAGCTCCTTACTGTACGAGCAGTACTTC
J: TRBJ1-1; V: TRBV27; D: .; size: .; CDR3: CASSLEVRGNTEAFF; DNA: TGTGCCAGCAGTTTAGAGGTCAGGGGGAACACTGAAGCTTTCTTT
J: TRBJ1-5; V: TRBV27; D: .; size: .; CDR3: CASSLQGYNQPQHF; DNA: TGTGCCAGCAGTCTGCAGGGGTACAATCAGCCCCAGCATTTT
J: TRBJ2-3; V: TRBV28; D: TRBD2; size: few; CDR3: CASNPSGGHTDTQYF; DNA: TGTGCCAGCAATCCCAGCGGGGGGCACACAGATACGCAGTATTTT
J: TRBJ2-1; V: TRBV2; D: TRBD2; size: .; CDR3: CASSGVPTSAGTYNEQFF; DNA: TGTGCCAGCAGTGGGGTCCCGACTAGCGCCGGTACCTACAATGAGCAGTTCTTC
J: TRBJ2-7; V: TRBV27; D: TRBD2; size: .; CDR3: CASSSRLAGGFYEQYF; DNA: TGTGCCAGCAGTTCCAGACTAGCGGGAGGATTCTACGAGCAGTACTTC
J: TRBJ2-7; V: TRBV6-5; D: TRBD1; size: .; CDR3: CASSLFRDSTYEQYF; DNA: TGTGCCAGCAGTCTATTTAGGGACAGCACCTACGAGCAGTACTTC
J: TRBJ2-7; V: TRBV6-1; D: TRBD1; size: .; CDR3: CASYPGQGLYEQYF; DNA: TGTGCCAGCTATCCGGGACAGGGCCTCTACGAGCAGTACTTC
J: TRBJ2-3; V: TRBV30; D: TRBD2; size: once; CDR3: CAWRPTGGTDTQYF; DNA: TGTGCCTGGAGGCCGACGGGAGGAACAGATACGCAGTATTTT
J: TRBJ2-7; V: TRBV6-6; D: .; size: .; CDR3: CASSYDKRGEQYF; DNA: TGTGCCAGCAGTTACGACAAGCGCGGCGAGCAGTACTTC
J: TRBJ2-1; V: TRBV5-1; D: TRBD2; size: few; CDR3: CASSFAAGGDEQFF; DNA: TGCGCCAGCAGCTTTGCAGCGGGAGGGGACGAGCAGTTCTTC
J: TRBJ2-7; V: TRBV25-1; D: .; size: .; CDR3: CASSDYLGYEQYF; DNA: TGTGCCAGCAGTGATTATCTGGGCTACGAGCAGTACTTC
J: TRBJ2-2; V: TRBV9; D: .; size: few; CDR3: CASSVAGELFF; DNA: TGTGCCAGCAGCGTAGCCGGGGAGCTGTTTTTT
J: TRBJ1-2; V: TRBV29-1; D: .; size: .; CDR3: CSVEDNRLANYGYTF; DNA: TGCAGCGTTGAAGATAACAGGTTAGCTAACTATGGCTACACCTTC
J: TRBJ1-1; V: TRBV4-2; D: .; size: .; CDR3: CASSQEGGQAFF; DNA: TGTGCCAGCAGCCAAGAAGGCGGGCAGGCTTTCTTT
J: TRBJ1-3; V: TRBV7-6; D: .; size: .; CDR3: CASSPEYSLPGNTIYF; DNA: TGTGCCAGCAGCCCCGAGTATTCTCTCCCTGGAAACACCATATATTTT
J: TRBJ2-7; V: TRBV11-2; D: TRBD2; size: few; CDR3: CASSPLPGTSGYEQYF; DNA: TGTGCCAGCAGCCCCCTCCCCGGGACTAGCGGCTACGAGCAGTACTTC
J: TRBJ1-1; V: TRBV10-2; D: TRBD1; size: .; CDR3: CASSVPGGTEAFF; DNA: TGCGCCAGCAGCGTTCCAGGGGGGACTGAAGCTTTCTTT
J: TRBJ2-7; V: TRBV27; D: .; size: .; CDR3: CASTLSGSKSIDEQYF; DNA: TGTGCCAGCACCCTATCCGGGAGCAAGTCGATTGACGAGCAGTACTTC
J: TRBJ2-1; V: TRBV6-1; D: TRBD2; size: .; CDR3: CASSEVYSGSGYEQFF; DNA: TGTGCCAGCAGTGAAGTTTATAGCGGGAGTGGGTATGAGCAGTTCTTC
J: TRBJ2-4; V: TRBV10-3; D: .; size: .; CDR3: CAISEQGRDIQYF; DNA: TGTGCCATCTCGGAACAGGGTCGAGACATTCAGTACTTC
J: TRBJ2-3; V: TRBV2; D: TRBD2; size: .; CDR3: CASNIAGLTDTQYF; DNA: TGTGCCAGCAACATAGCGGGACTCACAGATACGCAGTATTTT
J: TRBJ2-1; V: TRBV5-4; D: .; size: .; CDR3: CASSLEVVNSNEQFF; DNA: TGTGCCAGCAGCTTGGAAGTGGTCAACTCCAATGAGCAGTTCTTC
J: TRBJ2-1; V: TRBV5-1; D: .; size: .; CDR3: CASSGVGKSVFSEQFF; DNA: TGCGCCAGCAGCGGGGTGGGGAAAAGCGTTTTTAGTGAGCAGTTCTTC
J: TRBJ2-7; V: TRBV6-5; D: .; size: .; CDR3: CASSYYPPGRAYEQYF; DNA: TGTGCCAGCAGTTACTATCCGCCCGGCAGGGCCTACGAGCAGTACTTC
J: TRBJ1-5; V: TRBV7-2; D: .; size: once; CDR3: CASRPGTSNQPQHF; DNA: TGTGCCAGCAGACCCGGGACCAGCAATCAGCCCCAGCATTTT
J: TRBJ1-5; V: TRBV4-2; D: TRBD1; size: few; CDR3: CASSQEAGTGDQPQHF; DNA: TGTGCCAGCAGCCAAGAAGCGGGGACAGGGGATCAGCCCCAGCATTTT
J: TRBJ2-1; V: TRBV27; D: .; size: .; CDR3: CASSFDGFEQFF; DNA: TGTGCCAGCAGTTTTGACGGGTTTGAGCAGTTCTTC
J: TRBJ2-1; V: TRBV5-1; D: TRBD2; size: .; CDR3: CASHRLPGGDNEQFF; DNA: TGCGCCAGCCACAGGCTCCCCGGGGGGGACAATGAGCAGTTCTTC
J: TRBJ2-3; V: TRBV6-1; D: .; size: .; CDR3: CASSLDTDTQYF; DNA: TGTGCCAGCAGTCTTGATACAGATACGCAGTATTTT
J: TRBJ2-7; V: TRBV5-1; D: .; size: .; CDR3: CASSLYGKEGLYEQYF; DNA: TGCGCCAGCAGCTTGTACGGGAAGGAGGGACTCTACGAGCAGTACTTC
J: TRBJ2-3; V: TRBV19; D: TRBD2; size: .; CDR3: CASSIAGVEGTQYF; DNA: TGTGCCAGTAGTATTGCGGGAGTCGAAGGTACGCAGTATTTT
J: TRBJ2-1; V: TRBV19; D: .; size: few; CDR3: CASRTGLSNEQFF; DNA: TGTGCCAGTAGGACCGGACTTTCCAATGAGCAGTTCTTC
J: TRBJ2-6; V: TRBV5-8; D: .; size: .; CDR3: CASSITGLGSGANVLTF; DNA: TGTGCCAGCAGCATTACAGGGCTCGGCTCTGGGGCCAACGTCCTGACTTTC
J: TRBJ2-5; V: TRBV7-9; D: TRBD2; size: .; CDR3: CASSSGTSGSLRETQYF; DNA: TGTGCCAGCAGTTCCGGGACTAGCGGGAGTTTGCGGGAGACCCAGTACTTC